One sample yielded the 21 T cell receptor beta chains listed below, sequenced in a study of early stage breast cancer tumors. Method: immunoSEQ multiplex PCR; TCRdb's copy keeps in-frame clones and lacks some. The table includes fewer than 30,000 clones, 80% detected once. Material for sequencing was blood. The receptors originated from a person in their 60s with breast cancer.

The chain links TRBV5-4 to TRBJ2-3; 7 nucleotides line up with TRBD2. This CDR3 has 18 residues. Germline CDR1 is SGHNT and CDR2 is YYREEE (reference sequence). Unmatched junction bases numbered 14, after V lost 0 bases and J lost 4 bases. The CDR3 DNA follows: TGTGCCAGCAGCTTGGCCAGCGGGACCCGTTCAGTTGCAGATACGCAGTATTTT. As protein: CASSLASGTRSVADTQYF.

V usage is TRBV5-4 and J usage is TRBJ1-4; tentative D call: TRBD1 (5 bases). The germline V gene encodes CDR1 SGHNT and CDR2 YYREEE (reference sequence). Trimming removed 4 bases at V and 4 bases at J, with 11 bases between. The CDR3 loop spans 14 amino acids. DNA for the CDR3: TGTGCCAGCAGCCTCTGGGGCTTTAATGAAAAACTGTTTTTT. Residues: CASSLWGFNEKLFF.

CDR3 region: CASSPSLGQGRYGYTF. The CDR3, as DNA: TGTGCCAGCTCACCCTCCCTTGGACAGGGCCGATATGGCTACACCTTC. V usage is TRBV18 and J usage is TRBJ1-2, with 8 bases fitting TRBD1. The junction had 11 bases not matched to a gene; V was cut back by 3 bases and J by 5 bases. CDR3 length: 16 amino acids. Germline assignment: CDR1 KGHSH and CDR2 LQKENI.

This clone was seen more than once but under ten times. This chain connects TRBV19 to TRBJ1-2; D is possibly TRBD1 (6 bases). The germline CDR1 and CDR2 sequences are LNHDA and SQIVND (reference sequence). Deletions cut 5 bases from V and 4 bases from J, with 14 bases between. The CDR3 consists of 14 residues. This chain's CDR3 is CASSYPVGAYGYTF. CDR3 nucleotide sequence: TGTGCCAGTAGTTACCCCGTGGGGGCCTATGGCTACACCTTC.

The CDR3 reads CASSLWDRGPSGNTIYF. The CDR3 DNA follows: TGTGCCAGCAGCTTGTGGGACAGGGGACCCTCTGGAAACACCATATATTTT. The chain is built from TRBV5-4 and TRBJ1-3, with TRBD1 matching over 10 bases. The V gene end was trimmed by 1 base and the J gene end by 0 bases; junction bases not matched to a gene: 4. This CDR3 has 17 amino acids. From germline, CDR1 is SGHNT and CDR2 YYREEE (reference sequence).

The rearrangement joins TRBV6-6 to TRBJ2-3; the match to TRBD1 covers 7 bases. This CDR3 spans 15 amino acids. After removal of 5 bases from V and 4 bases from J, the junction contained 9 bases not matched to a gene. Germline-derived CDR1 and CDR2 are MNHNY and SVGAGI (reference sequence). The CDR3 region has the DNA TGTGCCAGCAGTAAAGGGGGCCTGCCGTCAGATACGCAGTATTTT. Translation: CASSKGGLPSDTQYF.

The chain links TRBV4-1 to TRBJ2-3; D is perhaps TRBD1 (6 bases). Germline CDR1 reads MGHRA; CDR2 reads YSYEKL. V was cut by 0 bases and J by 5 bases, with 15 bases left in between. The CDR3 spans 16 residues. The CDR3 loop reads CASSQDLAGVKDTQYF. The CDR3 DNA reads as TGCGCCAGCAGCCAAGATCTTGCAGGGGTGAAAGATACGCAGTATTTT.

The V call is TRBV2, the J call TRBJ2-2; unclear D gene. The CDR3 spans 13 residues. The germline gives CDR1 SNHLY, CDR2 FYNNEI. V shed 6 bases and J shed 6 bases, with 11 bases lying between them. The DNA of the CDR3 is TGTGCCAGCAGCGTGAAAATAGCCGGGGAGCTGTTTTTT. Its protein is CASSVKIAGELFF.

V and J are TRBV7-2 and TRBJ2-1; 8 nucleotides agree with TRBD2. Losses at the gene ends were 4 bases for V and 0 bases for J; bases not matched to a gene: 8. Germline values: CDR1 SGHTA, CDR2 FQGNSA. This CDR3 comprises 17 residues. This CDR3 is CASSYRPGGGSYNEQFF. The DNA of the CDR3 is TGTGCCAGCAGCTATCGACCGGGAGGGGGCTCCTACAATGAGCAGTTCTTC.

The chain combines TRBV10-1 with TRBJ2-7, with a possible D match to TRBD2 (6 bases). The CDR3 has 12 amino acids. From germline, CDR1 is WNHNN and CDR2 SYGVQD (reference sequence). With 5 bases removed from V and 5 bases from J, the gap between germline ends came to 10 bases. The CDR3 sequence: CASSSVADEQYF. DNA for the CDR3: TGCGCCAGCAGTTCGGTAGCGGACGAGCAGTACTTC.

The chain is built from TRBV18 and TRBJ1-1, with D tentatively TRBD1 (6 bases). Trimming removed 6 bases from V and 8 bases from J, with 10 bases in between. CDR3 length: 11 amino acids. Germline CDR1 KGHSH, CDR2 LQKENI. CDR3 region: CASSQGSEAFF. CDR3 DNA: TGTGCCAGCTCGCAGGGGTCCGAAGCTTTCTTT.

The chain employs TRBV5-1 and TRBJ1-3, with a possible D match to TRBD1 (5 bases). The CDR3 has 14 amino acids. CDR1 SGHRS and CDR2 YFSETQ come from the germline V gene. The V and J ends lost 4 bases and 7 bases respectively, with 15 bases between them. The DNA for the CDR3 is TGCGCCAGCAGCCGGGGGGGAGTCGAGAACACCATATATTTT. It translates to CASSRGGVENTIYF.

The V and J genes are TRBV19 and TRBJ2-7; TRBD1 matches at 10 bases. Germline CDR1 reads LNHDA; CDR2 reads SQIVND (reference sequence). CDR3 length: 14 residues. V trimming: 2 bases; J trimming: 6 bases; junction bases outside the gene matches: 4. CDR3 protein: CASSITWTGGEQYF. The CDR3 DNA sequence: TGTGCCAGTAGTATAACCTGGACAGGGGGCGAGCAGTACTTC. Complete variable domain (other parts from reference TRBV19 and TRBJ2-7): DGGITQSPKYLFRKEGQNVTLSCEQNLNHDAMYWYRQDPGQGLRLIYYSQIVNDFQKGDIAEGYSVSREKKESFPLTVTSAQKNPTAFYLCASSITWTGGEQYFGPGTRLTVT.

The table lists this clone with a few counts. The V gene is TRBV11-2, the J gene TRBJ2-1; no firm D call. The V end was cut by 1 base, the J end by 6 bases, with 7 bases between. The CDR3 totals 13 residues. Germline V gene data show CDR1 as SGHAT and CDR2 as FQNNGV. This CDR3 is CASSLGATNEQFF. The DNA for the CDR3 is TGTGCCAGCAGCTTAGGGGCGACCAATGAGCAGTTCTTC.

The rearrangement uses TRBV18 and TRBJ2-7, with 10 bases lining up with TRBD1. V trimming: 3 bases; J trimming: 6 bases; junction bases outside the gene matches: 5. This CDR3 is 14 amino acids long. The germline V gene has CDR1 KGHSH and CDR2 LQKENI. The CDR3 here is CASSPSGTGAEQYF. CDR3 DNA: TGTGCCAGCTCACCCTCCGGGACAGGGGCCGAGCAGTACTTC.

The chain recombines TRBV7-2 with TRBJ2-5; tentatively, D is TRBD2 (6 bases). This CDR3 region has 15 residues. The V end was cut by 0 bases, the J end by 2 bases, with 10 bases between. CDR1 and CDR2 from the germline V gene are SGHTA and FQGNSA. The CDR3 protein is CASSLAGGVQETQYF. CDR3 coding DNA: TGTGCCAGCAGCTTAGCCGGGGGTGTGCAAGAGACCCAGTACTTC. The full variable domain, its missing parts supplied by reference TRBV7-2 and TRBJ2-5, is GAGVSQSPSNKVTEKGKDVELRCDPISGHTALYWYRQSLGQGLEFLIYFQGNSAPDKSGLPSDRFSAERTGGSVSTLTIQRTQQEDSAVYLCASSLAGGVQETQYFGPGTRLLVL.

The table lists this clone with a count of one. The chain has TRBV6-5 and TRBJ1-1; D gene uncertain. Per the germline V gene, CDR1 is MNHEY and CDR2 is SVGAGI. Trimming stripped 6 bases from V and 10 bases from J, with 12 bases between. The CDR3 has 11 residues. CDR3 residues: CASRTHSGAFF. The DNA for the CDR3 is TGTGCCAGCAGAACTCACAGCGGAGCTTTCTTT.

This clone was counted once. The chain combines TRBV5-1 with TRBJ2-1, with 10 nucleotides matching TRBD2. V lost 4 bases to trimming and J lost 6 bases; unmatched junction nucleotides: 10. The CDR3 is 16 residues long. Germline assignment: CDR1 SGHRS and CDR2 YFSETQ. In DNA form, the CDR3 reads TGCGCCAGCAGCGGGAGCGCAGCGGGAGGGCCCAATGAGCAGTTCTTC. It codes for CASSGSAAGGPNEQFF.

This sequence joins TRBV29-1 and TRBJ2-6; 11 nucleotides line up with TRBD1. The CDR3 has 15 residues. With 7 bases clipped from V and 4 bases from J, the junction kept 6 bases outside the gene matches. Germline lookup yields CDR1 SQVTM and CDR2 ANQGSEA. The DNA of the CDR3 is TGCAGCGCACGGACAGGGGGCTTGGGGGCCAACGTCCTGACTTTC. This translates into CSARTGGLGANVLTF.

The chain joins TRBV9 to TRBJ2-1, with 14 bases identical to TRBD2. Trimming at V came to 3 bases and at J to 3 bases, leaving 8 bases not matched to a gene. This CDR3 contains 18 residues. Germline V lookup: CDR1 SGDLS, CDR2 YYNGEE. The CDR3 bases are TGTGCCAGCAGCGGATATACCGGGACTAGCGGGGGCTACAATGAGCAGTTCTTC. Translated, it gives CASSGYTGTSGGYNEQFF.

This clone turned up a few times. The chain couples TRBV11-2 to TRBJ1-4; D gene uncertain. Germline V lookup: CDR1 SGHAT, CDR2 FQNNGV. The CDR3 is 12 residues long. Trimming removed 1 base from V and 7 bases from J, with 4 bases in between. DNA for the CDR3: TGTGCCAGCAGCTTAGGTCGTGAAAAACTGTTTTTT. Protein: CASSLGREKLFF.